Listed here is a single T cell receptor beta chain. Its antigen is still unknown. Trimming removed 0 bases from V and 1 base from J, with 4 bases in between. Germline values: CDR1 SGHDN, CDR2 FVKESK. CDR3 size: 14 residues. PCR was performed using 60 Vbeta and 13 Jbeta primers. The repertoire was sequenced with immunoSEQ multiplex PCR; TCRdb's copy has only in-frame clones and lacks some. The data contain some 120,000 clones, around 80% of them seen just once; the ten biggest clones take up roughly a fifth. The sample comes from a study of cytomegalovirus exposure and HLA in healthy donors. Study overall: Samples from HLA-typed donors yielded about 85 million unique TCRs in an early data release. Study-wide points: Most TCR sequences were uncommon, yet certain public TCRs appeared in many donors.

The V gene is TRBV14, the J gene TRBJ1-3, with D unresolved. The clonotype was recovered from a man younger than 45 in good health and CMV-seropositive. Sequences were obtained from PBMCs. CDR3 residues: CASSQDRSGNTIYF. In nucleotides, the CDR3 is TGTGCCAGCAGCCAAGACAGATCTGGAAACACCATATATTTT.